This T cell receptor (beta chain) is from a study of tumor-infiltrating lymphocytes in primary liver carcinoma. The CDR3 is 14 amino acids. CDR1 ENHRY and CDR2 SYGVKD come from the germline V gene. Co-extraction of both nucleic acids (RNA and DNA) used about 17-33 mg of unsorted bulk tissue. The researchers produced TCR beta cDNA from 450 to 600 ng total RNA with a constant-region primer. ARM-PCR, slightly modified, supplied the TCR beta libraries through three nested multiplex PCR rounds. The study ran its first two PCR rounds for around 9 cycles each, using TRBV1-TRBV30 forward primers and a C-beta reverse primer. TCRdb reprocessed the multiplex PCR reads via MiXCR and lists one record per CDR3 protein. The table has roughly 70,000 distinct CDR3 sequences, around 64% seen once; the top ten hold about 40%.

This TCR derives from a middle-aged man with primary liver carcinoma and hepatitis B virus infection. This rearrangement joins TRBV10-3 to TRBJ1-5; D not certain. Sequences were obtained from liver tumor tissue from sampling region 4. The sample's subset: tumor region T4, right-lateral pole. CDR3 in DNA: TGTACTATCATTGAGTATGAGGGCGATCAGCCCCAGCATTTT. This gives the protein CTIIEYEGDQPQHF.